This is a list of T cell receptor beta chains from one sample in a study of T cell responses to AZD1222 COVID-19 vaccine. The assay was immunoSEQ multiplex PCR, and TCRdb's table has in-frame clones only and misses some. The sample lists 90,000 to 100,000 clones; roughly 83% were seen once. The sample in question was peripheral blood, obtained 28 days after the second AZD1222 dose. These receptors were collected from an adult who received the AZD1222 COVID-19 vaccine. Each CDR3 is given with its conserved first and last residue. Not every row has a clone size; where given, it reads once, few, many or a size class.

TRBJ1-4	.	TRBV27	CASSTTPGTVTNEKLFF
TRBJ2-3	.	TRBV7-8	CASSLSLQPATDTQYF
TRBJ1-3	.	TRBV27	CASSLQGRGNTIYF
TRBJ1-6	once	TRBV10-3	CAISTTGTGVNSPLHF
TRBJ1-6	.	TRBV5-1	CASSTARGSNSPLHF
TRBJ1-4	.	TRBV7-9	CASSPGTGHEKLFF
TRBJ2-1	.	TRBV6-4	CASSRSGNPYNEQFF
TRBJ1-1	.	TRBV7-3	CASSLEGQTTEAFF
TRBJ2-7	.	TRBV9	CASSTGPLGEQYF
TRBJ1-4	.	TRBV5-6	CASSPLGGGEFEKLFF
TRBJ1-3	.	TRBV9	CASSVAGNTIYF
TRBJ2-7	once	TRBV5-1	CASSIDRSYEQYF